A selection of T cell receptor beta chains follows, all from one sample in a study of response to subunit inactivated influenza vaccine. Each CDR3 protein gets one entry after TCRdb re-called the RT-PCR reads with MiXCR. The sample shows roughly 700,000 distinct CDR3 sequences, roughly 14% of them seen only once. Sequencing was performed on PBMCs from blood, taken about 14 days before vaccination. The receptor set was obtained from a man over 45 who received an inactivated influenza vaccine. Both conserved end residues are part of each CDR3. Each record gives: clone size, D gene, J gene, V gene, CDR3 protein, CDR3 DNA. The D gene is left open where the match is weak. Clone size appears in some rows only: once, few, many, or a class for an expanded clone.

>.|TRBD2|TRBJ2-2|TRBV7-2
CASSSSGRYTGELFF
TGTGCCAGCAGCTCTAGCGGGAGATACACCGGGGAGCTGTTTTTT
>.|.|TRBJ2-5|TRBV4-3
CASSQDELGGETQYF
TGCGCCAGCAGCCAAGATGAGCTTGGGGGGGAGACCCAGTACTTC
>few|.|TRBJ2-1|TRBV18
CASSPRGTLSYNEQFF
TGTGCCAGCTCACCAAGGGGGACTCTCTCCTACAATGAGCAGTTCTTC
>few|TRBD2|TRBJ2-1|TRBV27
CASSLLFPSGRFGEQFF
TGTGCCAGCAGTCTCCTCTTCCCTAGCGGGAGGTTCGGTGAGCAGTTCTTC
>few|.|TRBJ2-7|TRBV4-2
CASSQGTARGDEQYF
TGTGCCAGCAGCCAAGGGACTGCCCGAGGGGACGAGCAGTACTTC
>few|TRBD1|TRBJ1-4|TRBV5-1
CASSSAGTVNEKLFF
TGCGCCAGCAGCTCCGCCGGGACAGTTAATGAAAAACTGTTTTTT
>few|TRBD1|TRBJ2-7|TRBV9
CASSVGIGQGDEQYF
TGTGCCAGCAGCGTAGGAATAGGACAGGGTGACGAGCAGTACTTC
>.|TRBD1|TRBJ2-4|TRBV27
CASSLTPAGGPKNIQYF
TGTGCCAGCAGTTTAACCCCCGCAGGGGGACCCAAAAACATTCAGTACTTC
>few|.|TRBJ2-3|TRBV10-2
CASSDFEANTQYF
TGCGCCAGCAGTGATTTCGAGGCGAATACGCAGTATTTT
>.|TRBD1|TRBJ2-3|TRBV28
CASRDRDRVLLDSDTQYF
TGTGCCAGCAGAGACCGGGACAGGGTTCTCCTGGATTCAGATACGCAGTATTTT
>.|.|TRBJ1-1|TRBV6-5
CASSYGGTTEAFF
TGTGCCAGCAGTTACGGCGGAACCACTGAAGCTTTCTTT
>few|.|TRBJ1-2|TRBV7-9
CASSSPSWGNYGYTF
TGTGCCAGCAGCTCCCCAAGTTGGGGCAACTATGGCTACACCTTC
>.|TRBD1|TRBJ2-7|TRBV6-5
CASSYGGTGYEQYF
TGTGCCAGCAGTTACGGCGGGACAGGGTACGAGCAGTACTTC
>many|.|TRBJ1-2|TRBV6-2/TRBV6-3
CASSHGRDFSYYGYTF
TGTGCCAGCAGTCACGGGCGGGACTTCTCATACTATGGCTACACCTTC
>few|.|TRBJ2-2|TRBV4-3
CASSTDRLFPGELFF
TGCGCCAGCAGCACCGACAGGCTTTTTCCCGGGGAGCTGTTTTTT
>few|TRBD1|TRBJ2-3|TRBV5-1
CASGQAWADTQYF
TGCGCCAGCGGACAGGCATGGGCAGATACGCAGTATTTT
>few|.|TRBJ2-2|TRBV7-2
CASRGANTGELFF
TGTGCCAGCCGGGGGGCAAACACCGGGGAGCTGTTTTTT
>few|.|TRBJ1-2|TRBV6-1
CASSEGSLGYTF
TGTGCCAGCAGTGAAGGTAGTTTAGGCTACACCTTC
>few|.|TRBJ1-3|TRBV2
CASSTGTTSGNTIYF
TGTGCCAGCAGTACCGGGACAACCTCTGGAAACACCATATATTTT
>few|.|TRBJ2-5|TRBV7-9
CASRPDSGYRETQYF
TGTGCCAGCAGACCGGATTCGGGGTATCGGGAGACCCAGTACTTC
>.|.|TRBJ1-6|TRBV6-6
CASGTIRDSPLHF
TGTGCCAGCGGAACAATTCGGGATTCACCCCTCCACTTT
>.|.|TRBJ2-3|TRBV12-3/TRBV12-4
CASRPNRADTQYF
TGTGCCAGCAGACCCAACAGGGCAGATACGCAGTATTTT
>few|.|TRBJ2-7|TRBV20-1
CSASGRAYEQYF
TGCAGTGCCTCCGGAAGGGCCTACGAGCAGTACTTC
>few|TRBD1|TRBJ1-1|TRBV2
CASRLTGVAEAFF
TGTGCCAGCAGATTGACAGGGGTAGCTGAAGCTTTCTTT